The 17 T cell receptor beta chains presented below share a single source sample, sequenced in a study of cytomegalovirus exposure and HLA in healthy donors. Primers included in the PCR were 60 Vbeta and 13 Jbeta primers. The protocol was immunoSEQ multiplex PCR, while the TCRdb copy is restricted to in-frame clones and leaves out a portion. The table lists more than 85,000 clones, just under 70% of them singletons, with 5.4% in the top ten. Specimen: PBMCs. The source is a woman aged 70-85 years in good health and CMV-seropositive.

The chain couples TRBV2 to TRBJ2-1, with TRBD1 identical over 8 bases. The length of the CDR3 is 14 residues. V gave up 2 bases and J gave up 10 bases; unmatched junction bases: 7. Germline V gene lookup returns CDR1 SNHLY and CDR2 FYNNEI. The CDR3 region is CASSENRGEREQFF. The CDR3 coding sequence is TGTGCCAGCAGTGAAAACAGGGGGGAACGGGAGCAGTTCTTC. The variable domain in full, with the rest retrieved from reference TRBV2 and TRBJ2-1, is EPEVTQTPSHQVTQMGQEVILRCVPISNHLYFYWYRQILGQKVEFLVSFYNNEISEKSEIFDDQFSVERPDGSNFTLKIRSTKLEDSAMYFCASSENRGEREQFFGPGTRLTVL.

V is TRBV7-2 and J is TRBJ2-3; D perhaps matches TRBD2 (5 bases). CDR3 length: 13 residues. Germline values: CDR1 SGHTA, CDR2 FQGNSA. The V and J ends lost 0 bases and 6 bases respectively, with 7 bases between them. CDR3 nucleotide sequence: TGTGCCAGCAGCTTAGCGGCGGGTGATACGCAGTATTTT. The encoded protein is CASSLAAGDTQYF.

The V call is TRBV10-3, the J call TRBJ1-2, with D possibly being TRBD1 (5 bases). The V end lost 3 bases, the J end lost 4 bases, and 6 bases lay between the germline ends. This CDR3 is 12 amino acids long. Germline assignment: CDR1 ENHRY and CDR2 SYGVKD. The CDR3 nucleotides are TGTGCCATCAGTGAAACAGGCTATGGCTACACCTTC. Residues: CAISETGYGYTF.

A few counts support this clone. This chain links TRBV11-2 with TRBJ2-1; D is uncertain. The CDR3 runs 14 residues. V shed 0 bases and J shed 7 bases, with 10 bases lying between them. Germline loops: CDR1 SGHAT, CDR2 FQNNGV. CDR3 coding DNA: TGTGCCAGCAGCTTAGACGCGGCTTTTAATGAGCAGTTCTTC. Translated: CASSLDAAFNEQFF.

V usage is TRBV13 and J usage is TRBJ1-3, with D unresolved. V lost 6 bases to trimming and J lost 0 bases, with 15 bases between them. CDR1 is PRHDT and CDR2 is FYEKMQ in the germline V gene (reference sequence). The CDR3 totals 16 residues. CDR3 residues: CASSQYRYLSGNTIYF. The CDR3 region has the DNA TGTGCCAGCAGTCAGTATCGTTACCTCTCTGGAAACACCATATATTTT.

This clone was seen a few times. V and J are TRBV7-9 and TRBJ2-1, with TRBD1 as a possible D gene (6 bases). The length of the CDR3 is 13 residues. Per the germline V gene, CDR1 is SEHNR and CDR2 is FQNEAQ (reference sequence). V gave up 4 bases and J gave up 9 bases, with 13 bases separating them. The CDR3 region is CASSSTGRGEQFF. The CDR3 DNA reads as TGTGCCAGCAGCTCCACAGGGAGAGGTGAGCAGTTCTTC.

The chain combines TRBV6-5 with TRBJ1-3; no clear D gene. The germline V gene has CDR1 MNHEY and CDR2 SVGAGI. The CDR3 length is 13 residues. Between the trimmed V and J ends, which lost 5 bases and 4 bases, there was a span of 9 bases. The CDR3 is CASSTTSGNTIYF. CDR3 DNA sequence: TGTGCCAGCAGTACTACCAGCGGAAACACCATATATTTT.

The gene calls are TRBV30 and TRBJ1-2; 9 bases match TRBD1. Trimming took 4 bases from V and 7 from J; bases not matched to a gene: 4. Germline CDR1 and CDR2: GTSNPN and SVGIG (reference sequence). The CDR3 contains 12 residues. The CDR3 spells CAWKETGGGYTF. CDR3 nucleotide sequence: TGTGCCTGGAAAGAGACAGGGGGTGGCTACACCTTC.

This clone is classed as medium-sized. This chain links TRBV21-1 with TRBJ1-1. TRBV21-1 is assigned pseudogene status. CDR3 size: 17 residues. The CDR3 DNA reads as TGTGCCAGCAGCGAATTAGCCCCTGTGGCTGCAGTCACTGAAGCTTTCTTT. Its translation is CASSELAPVAAVTEAFF.

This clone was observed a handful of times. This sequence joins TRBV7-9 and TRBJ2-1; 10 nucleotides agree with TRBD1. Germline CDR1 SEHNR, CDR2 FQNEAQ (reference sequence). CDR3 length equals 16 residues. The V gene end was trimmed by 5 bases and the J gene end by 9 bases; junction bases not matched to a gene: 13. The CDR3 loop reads CASSPLWGQGRFEQFF. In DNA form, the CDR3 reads TGTGCCAGCAGCCCCCTGTGGGGACAGGGGCGATTTGAGCAGTTCTTC. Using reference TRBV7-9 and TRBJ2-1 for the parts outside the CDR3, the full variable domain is DTGVSQNPRHKITKRGQNVTFRCDPISEHNRLYWYRQTLGQGPEFLTYFQNEAQLEKSRLLSDRFSAERPKGSFSTLEIQRTEQGDSAMYLCASSPLWGQGRFEQFFGPGTRLTVL.

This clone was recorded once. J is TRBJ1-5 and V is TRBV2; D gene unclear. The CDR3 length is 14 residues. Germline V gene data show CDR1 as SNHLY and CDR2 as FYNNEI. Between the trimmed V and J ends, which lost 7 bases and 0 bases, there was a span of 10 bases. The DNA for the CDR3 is TGTGCCAGCAATGACGGGAATAGCAATCAGCCCCAGCATTTT. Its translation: CASNDGNSNQPQHF.

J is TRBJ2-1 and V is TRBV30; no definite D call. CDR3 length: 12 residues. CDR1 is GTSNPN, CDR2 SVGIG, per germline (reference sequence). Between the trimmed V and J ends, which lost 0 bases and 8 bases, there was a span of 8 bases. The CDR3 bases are TGTGCCTGGAGTGTACTATACGATGAGCAGTTCTTC. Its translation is CAWSVLYDEQFF.

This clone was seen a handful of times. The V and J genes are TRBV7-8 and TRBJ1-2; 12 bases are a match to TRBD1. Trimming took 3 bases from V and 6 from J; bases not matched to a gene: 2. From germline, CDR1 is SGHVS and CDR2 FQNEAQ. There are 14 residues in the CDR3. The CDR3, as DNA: TGTGCCAGCAGCTTGGGACAGGGGGCGGATGGCTACACCTTC. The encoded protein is CASSLGQGADGYTF.

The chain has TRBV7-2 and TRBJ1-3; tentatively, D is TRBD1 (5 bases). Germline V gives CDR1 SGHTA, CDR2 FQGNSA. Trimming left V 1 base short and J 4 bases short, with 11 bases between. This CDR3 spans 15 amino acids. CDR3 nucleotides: TGTGCCAGCAGCTTAGGGGACTTTGCCGGAAACACCATATATTTT. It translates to CASSLGDFAGNTIYF.

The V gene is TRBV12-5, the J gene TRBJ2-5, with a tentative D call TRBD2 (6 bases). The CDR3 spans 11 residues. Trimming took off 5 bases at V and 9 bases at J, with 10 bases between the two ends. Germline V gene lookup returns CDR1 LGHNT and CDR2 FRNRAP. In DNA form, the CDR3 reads TGTGCTAGTGGTACTGGGGGGTCCCAGTACTTC. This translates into CASGTGGSQYF.

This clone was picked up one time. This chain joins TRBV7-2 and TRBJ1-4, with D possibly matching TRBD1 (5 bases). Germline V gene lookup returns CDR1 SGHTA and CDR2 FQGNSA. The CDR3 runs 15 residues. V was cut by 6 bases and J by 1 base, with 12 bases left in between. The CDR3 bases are TGTGCCAGCAGTTCTTACCAGGGAACTAATGAAAAACTGTTTTTT. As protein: CASSSYQGTNEKLFF.

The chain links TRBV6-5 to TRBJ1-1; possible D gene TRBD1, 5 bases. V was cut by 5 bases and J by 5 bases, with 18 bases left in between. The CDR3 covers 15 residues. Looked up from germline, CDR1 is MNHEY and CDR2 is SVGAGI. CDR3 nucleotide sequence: TGTGCCAGCAGTCCTGGGGCAGCCGGGAGGACTGAAGCTTTCTTT. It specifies CASSPGAAGRTEAFF.